Reported below is one T cell receptor beta chain. As yet, its antigen is unknown. The record originates from a study of cytomegalovirus exposure and HLA in healthy donors. At the level of the study: Researchers previously reported finding more than 100 million unique TCR beta sequences from about 170 million T cells.

The PCR made use of 60 Vbeta and 13 Jbeta primers. Repertoires were generated with immunoSEQ multiplex PCR, while TCRdb's copy carries only in-frame clones and drops some. The sample yields about 130,000 clones, around 73% seen once. Study outcomes and limitations: An analysis was carried out at a later point. It showed that HLA-associated TCR beta chains were more clonally expanded than equally common non-associated chains. In a later analysis, DRB1 alleles had the most associated TCRs; HLA-C alleles the fewest.

This CDR3 spans 15 amino acids. CDR1 is MNHEY and CDR2 is SMNVEV in the germline V gene (reference sequence). Trimming took 8 bases from V and 3 from J, leaving 16 bases between them. The receptor was isolated from a middle-aged man in good health and CMV-seronegative. The chain joins TRBV27 to TRBJ1-4; a weak D match, TRBD1 (6 bases). The sample taken for sequencing was PBMCs. The CDR3 nucleotides are TGTGCCAGCGGGGGGGCGGGGACGGCTAATGAAAAACTGTTTTTT. Its protein is CASGGAGTANEKLFF.